These 24 T cell receptor beta chains originate from one sample sequenced in a study of T cell repertoires in cytomegalovirus infection. TCRdb re-called the reads with MiXCR, one entry per CDR3 protein. The sample has some 680,000 distinct CDR3 sequences, roughly 36% seen once. Sequencing input: PBMCs. The source of these receptors is a human donor in good health (CMV status not recorded). Some clones in this sample may be carry-over from other donors' samples.

This clonotype occurred a few times. A much larger clone differs by one base, so this may be a read error. The genes are TRBV7-2 and TRBJ1-5; TRBD1 is a possible D gene (6 bases). This CDR3 has 14 residues. Germline V CDR1 and CDR2: SGHTA, FQGNSA. CDR3 protein: CASQGGGSNHPQHF. In DNA form, the CDR3 reads TGTGCCAGCCAAGGGGGGGGCAGCAATCATCCCCAGCATTTT.

The sample holds a few counts of this clonotype. The V and J genes are TRBV24-1 and TRBJ2-1; TRBD1 might be the D (6 bases). Germline V gene sequence: CDR1 KGHDR, CDR2 SFDVKD. Trimming shortened V by 3 bases and J by 0 bases, and 8 bases separated the two germline ends. The CDR3 is made up of 15 amino acids. This CDR3 is CATSDQGSSYNEQFF. The CDR3 nucleotides are TGTGCCACCAGTGATCAGGGGAGCTCCTACAATGAGCAGTTCTTC.

This rearrangement joins TRBV2 to TRBJ1-1; the D is unclear. V was shortened by 5 bases and J by 9 bases, with 10 bases between the two germline ends. From germline, CDR1 is SNHLY and CDR2 FYNNEI. The CDR3 covers 11 residues. The CDR3 nucleotides are TGTGCCAGCAGTCCCCTGAGGCAAGCTTTCTTT. It translates to CASSPLRQAFF.

A note on this clonotype: This may arise from a read error, as a much more abundant clone is one base away. Lacking the conserved final phenylalanine or tryptophan, this CDR3 likely reflects a read error. The gene calls are TRBV25-1 and TRBJ1-2; TRBD1 matches 7 bases. The CDR3 sequence is 13 residues long. V trimming: 5 bases; J trimming: 5 bases; junction bases outside the gene matches: 5. Looked up from germline, CDR1 is MGHDK and CDR2 is SYGVNS. Here the CDR3 reads CASSPPGQYGYTL. CDR3 sequence (DNA): TGTGCCAGCAGTCCGCCGGGACAGTATGGCTACACCTTA.

This chain connects TRBV7-9 to TRBJ1-1; D might be TRBD1 (6 bases). Looked up from germline, CDR1 is SEHNR and CDR2 is FQNEAQ (reference sequence). The CDR3 runs to 15 residues. V dropped 2 bases and J dropped 1 base, with 11 bases sitting between them. CDR3 sequence (DNA): TGTGCCAGCAGCTTAAACGACAGGAGGAACACTGAAGCTTTCTTT. This codes for CASSLNDRRNTEAFF.

To note about this clonotype: One end of the junction varies from germline; a read error may be responsible. The rearrangement uses TRBV7-3 and TRBJ2-2; a weak D match, TRBD2 (5 bases). There are 15 residues in the CDR3. The germline gives CDR1 SGHTA, CDR2 FQGTGA. The CDR3 reads CSSSFNPGLTGDLFF. CDR3 sequence (DNA): TGTTCCAGCAGCTTTAACCCTGGGCTCACCGGGGATCTGTTTTTT. The full variable domain, in which reference TRBV7-3 and TRBJ2-2 provide the parts outside the CDR3, is GAGVSQTPSNKVTEKGKYVELRCDPISGHTALYWYRQSLGQGPEFLIYFQGTGAADDSGLPNDRFFAVRPEGSVSTLKIQRTERGDSAVYLCSSSFNPGLTGDLFFGEGSRLTVL.

V and J are TRBV28 and TRBJ2-7, with 11 bases matching TRBD2. Germline V gene data show CDR1 as MDHEN and CDR2 as SYDVKM. The junction had 4 bases not matched to a gene; V was cut back by 5 bases and J by 4 bases. This CDR3 contains 14 residues. This CDR3 reads CASSVTSGKYEQYF. As DNA, the CDR3 is TGTGCCAGCAGTGTGACTAGCGGGAAGTACGAGCAGTACTTC.

Regarding this clonotype: Germline is not matched at one junction end, which may reflect a read error. This chain joins TRBV4-1 and TRBJ1-5, with 7 bases fitting TRBD1. Germline loops: CDR1 MGHRA, CDR2 YSYEKL. This CDR3 is built from 16 residues. The CDR3 coding sequence is TGCTCCAGCAGCCAAGGCGAAGACAGGGTCTATCAGCCCCAGCATTTT. Encoded protein: CSSSQGEDRVYQPQHF.

J is TRBJ1-1 and V is TRBV5-1; no clear D gene. V lost 4 bases to trimming and J lost 4 bases, with 11 bases between them. Germline lookup yields CDR1 SGHRS and CDR2 YFSETQ. CDR3 length equals 13 residues. The CDR3 loop reads CASSPTVSTEAFF. DNA of the CDR3: TGCGCCAGCAGCCCGACGGTCAGCACTGAAGCTTTCTTT.

This chain links TRBV28 with TRBJ2-4; 9 bases match TRBD1. Trimming at V came to 6 bases and at J to 11 bases, leaving 8 bases not matched to a gene. The germline CDR1 and CDR2 sequences are MDHEN and SYDVKM. The CDR3 has 13 amino acids. In nucleotides, the CDR3 is TGTGCCAGCAGATCCGACAGGGGGAACCTTCAGTACTTC. Translated: CASRSDRGNLQYF.

This clonotype was seen many times. The V gene is TRBV7-2, the J gene TRBJ2-5, with a possible D match to TRBD1 (6 bases). CDR3 length: 18 amino acids. The V gene's germline CDR1 is SGHTA and CDR2 FQGNSA. The germline V and J ends were trimmed by 1 base and 5 bases, with 23 bases remaining between them. The CDR3 loop reads CASSLGSLARGFRETQYF. In DNA, the CDR3 is TGTGCCAGCAGCTTAGGGTCCCTTGCCAGGGGATTCCGTGAGACCCAGTACTTC. The full variable domain, in which reference TRBV7-2 and TRBJ2-5 provide the parts outside the CDR3, is GAGVSQSPSNKVTEKGKDVELRCDPISGHTALYWYRQSLGQGLEFLIYFQGNSAPDKSGLPSDRFSAERTGGSVSTLTIQRTQQEDSAVYLCASSLGSLARGFRETQYFGPGTRLLVL.

This clonotype was seen a handful of times. The V and J genes are TRBV12-3 or TRBV12-4 and TRBJ1-5; 9 bases line up with TRBD1. This CDR3 is built from 16 residues. Germline trimming cut 5 bases from V and 7 bases from J; bases unmatched to any gene: 12. CDR3 sequence (DNA): TGTGCCAGCAGTGCCCACTGGACAGGGGAAAACCAGCCCCAGCATTTT. Translated: CASSAHWTGENQPQHF.

This clonotype was seen a handful of times. This chain uses TRBV28 with TRBJ1-2, with a tentative D call TRBD1 (5 bases). Trimming removed 7 bases at V and 4 bases at J, with 19 bases between. This CDR3 has 15 amino acids. Germline V gene sequence: CDR1 MDHEN, CDR2 SYDVKM. The CDR3 loop is CASTLGEGLGYGYTF. For the CDR3, the DNA is TGTGCCAGCACCCTAGGGGAGGGGCTCGGCTATGGCTACACCTTC.

This clonotype was counted many times. The gene calls are TRBV7-2 and TRBJ1-2; D gene unclear. The CDR3 totals 14 residues. Germline V CDR1 and CDR2: SGHTA, FQGNSA. Trimming took off 5 bases at V and 4 bases at J, with 14 bases between the two ends. This CDR3 is CASSPRGRAYGYTF. CDR3 DNA sequence: TGTGCCAGCAGCCCCCGCGGGCGCGCCTATGGCTACACCTTC.

The sample holds many counts of this clonotype. The gene calls are TRBV28 and TRBJ1-2; the D is unclear. Germline CDR1 MDHEN, CDR2 SYDVKM. This CDR3 has 12 residues. V lost 5 bases and J lost 2, with 6 bases in between. CDR3 sequence (DNA): TGTGCCAGCAGTCCTATGAACTATGGCTACACCTTC. Protein product: CASSPMNYGYTF.

This clonotype has ten or more counts. This chain links TRBV7-8 with TRBJ1-1; D possibly corresponds to TRBD1 (6 bases). Germline CDR1 and CDR2: SGHVS and FQNEAQ. Trimming left V 5 bases short and J 1 base short, with 8 bases between. This CDR3 is 13 amino acids long. CDR3 in DNA: TGTGCCAGCAGCCAGGGGAGGAACACTGAAGCTTTCTTT. Translating gives CASSQGRNTEAFF.

In this sample, this clonotype turned up a few times. V usage is TRBV15 and J usage is TRBJ2-2, with 9 bases lining up with TRBD2. This CDR3 is 16 amino acids long. V lost 0 bases to trimming and J lost 6 bases; unmatched junction nucleotides: 5. Germline V gives CDR1 LNHNV, CDR2 YYDKDF (reference sequence). The CDR3 region is CATSRDPRGRAGELFF. The CDR3 nucleotides are TGTGCCACCAGCAGAGATCCCCGCGGGAGGGCCGGGGAGCTGTTTTTT.

This clonotype was recorded a few times. J is TRBJ2-7 and V is TRBV23-1; 14 nucleotides match TRBD2. TRBV23-1 is treated as an ORF (open reading frame) with a function not yet certain. The CDR3 is made up of 17 amino acids. V shed 0 bases, J shed 5 bases, and the junction held 6 bases outside the gene matches. Here the CDR3 reads CASSQSGTSGSLNEQYF. CDR3 bases: TGCGCCAGCAGTCAATCTGGGACTAGCGGGAGCTTAAACGAGCAGTACTTC.

This clonotype was seen a handful of times. The V gene is TRBV12-3 or TRBV12-4, the J gene TRBJ2-6; tentatively, D is TRBD1 or TRBD2 (7 bases each). This CDR3 has 17 residues. Trimming left V 9 bases short and J 1 base short, with 19 bases between. The CDR3 DNA sequence: TGTGCCAGTGGGAGGGGCAGGGGGTATTCTGGGGCCAACGTCCTGACTTTC. It is translated as CASGRGRGYSGANVLTF.

This clonotype has just a few counts. The chain uses TRBV19 and TRBJ2-7; 7 nucleotides match TRBD2. This CDR3 contains 15 residues. The trim removed 5 bases at V and 3 bases at J, leaving 10 bases unmatched. The germline gives CDR1 LNHDA, CDR2 SQIVND (reference sequence). The CDR3, as DNA: TGTGCCAGTAGTCCAGCGGGGTCGGTCTACTACGAGCAGTACTTC. Its translation: CASSPAGSVYYEQYF.

The chain carries TRBV28 and TRBJ2-5; TRBD2 is a possible D gene (5 bases). V was trimmed by 5 bases and J by 5 bases, leaving 9 bases between them. This CDR3 is 12 amino acids long. Germline assignment: CDR1 MDHEN and CDR2 SYDVKM. The CDR3 DNA reads as TGTGCCAGCAGTATGGTAGCGGAGACCCAGTACTTC. As protein: CASSMVAETQYF.

The genes are TRBV7-2 and TRBJ2-7; 10 positions match TRBD2. The CDR3 extends over 15 amino acids. Per germline, CDR1 SGHTA and CDR2 FQGNSA. Trimming cost V 4 bases and J 6 bases; bases outside gene matches: 9. CDR3 sequence (DNA): TGTGCCAGCAGCTGGGTTAGCGGGAGGCAGTCCGAGCAGTACTTC. Translation: CASSWVSGRQSEQYF.

The chain combines TRBV6-8 with TRBJ1-2; 8 bases match TRBD1. Germline CDR1 is MNHGY and CDR2 is SAAAGT. V shed 4 bases, J shed 2 bases, and the junction held 6 bases outside the gene matches. The CDR3 has 15 amino acids. CDR3 residues: CASSLTGEGNYGYTF. CDR3 sequence (DNA): TGTGCCAGCAGTTTGACAGGGGAGGGGAACTATGGCTACACCTTC.

The rearrangement uses TRBV27 and TRBJ2-6; D remains unclear. The CDR3 sequence is 15 residues long. Trimming pared 6 bases from V and 4 bases from J, leaving 13 bases between. Germline V gene sequence: CDR1 MNHEY, CDR2 SMNVEV (reference sequence). Here the CDR3 DNA reads TGTGCCAGCAGGATTACGGGCCCCGGGGCCAACGTCCTGACTTTC. Its translation is CASRITGPGANVLTF.